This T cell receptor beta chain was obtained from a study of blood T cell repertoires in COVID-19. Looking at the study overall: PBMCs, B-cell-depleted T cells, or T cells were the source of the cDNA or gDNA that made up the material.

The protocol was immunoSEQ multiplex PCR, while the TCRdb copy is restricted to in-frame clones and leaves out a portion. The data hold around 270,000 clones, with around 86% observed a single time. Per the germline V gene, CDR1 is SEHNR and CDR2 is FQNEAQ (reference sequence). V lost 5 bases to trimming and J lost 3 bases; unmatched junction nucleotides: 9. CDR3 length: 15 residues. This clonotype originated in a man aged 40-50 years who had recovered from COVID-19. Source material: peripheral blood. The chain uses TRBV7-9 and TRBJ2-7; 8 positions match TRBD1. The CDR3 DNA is TGTGCCAGCAGCACAGACAGGGGACTCCACTACGAGCAGTACTTC. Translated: CASSTDRGLHYEQYF.